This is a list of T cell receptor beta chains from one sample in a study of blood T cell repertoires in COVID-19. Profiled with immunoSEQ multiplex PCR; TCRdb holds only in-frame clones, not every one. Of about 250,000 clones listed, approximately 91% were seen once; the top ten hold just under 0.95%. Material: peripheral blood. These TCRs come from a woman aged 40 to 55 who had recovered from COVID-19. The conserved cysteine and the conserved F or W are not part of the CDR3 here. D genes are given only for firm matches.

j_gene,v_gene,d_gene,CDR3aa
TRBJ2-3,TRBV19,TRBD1,ASSMMGQSTDTQY
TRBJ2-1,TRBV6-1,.,ASSDTDYNEQF
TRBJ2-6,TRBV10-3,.,AISDPTDSGANVLT
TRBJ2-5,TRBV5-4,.,ASTLGAGSGETQY
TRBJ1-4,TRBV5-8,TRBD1,ASAWGGQGNEKLF
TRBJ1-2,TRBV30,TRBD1,AWTRDRFGNYGYT
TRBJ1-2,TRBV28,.,ASSNTGQRTGYT
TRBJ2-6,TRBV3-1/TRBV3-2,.,ASSQSGLGGVSGANVLT
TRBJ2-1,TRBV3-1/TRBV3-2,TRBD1,ASKQGSSYNEQF
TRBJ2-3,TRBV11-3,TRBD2,ASSLSWTSYTQY